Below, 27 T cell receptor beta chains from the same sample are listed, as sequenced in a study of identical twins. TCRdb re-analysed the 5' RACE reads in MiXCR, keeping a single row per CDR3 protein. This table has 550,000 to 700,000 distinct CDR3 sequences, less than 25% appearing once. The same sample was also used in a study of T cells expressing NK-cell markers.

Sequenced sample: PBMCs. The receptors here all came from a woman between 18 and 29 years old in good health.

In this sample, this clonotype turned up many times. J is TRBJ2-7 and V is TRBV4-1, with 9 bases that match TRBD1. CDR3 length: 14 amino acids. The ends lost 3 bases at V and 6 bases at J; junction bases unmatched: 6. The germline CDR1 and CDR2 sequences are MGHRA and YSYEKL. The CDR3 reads CASSQGQGVSEQYF. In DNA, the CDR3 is TGCGCCAGCAGCCAGGGACAGGGTGTCTCCGAGCAGTACTTC.

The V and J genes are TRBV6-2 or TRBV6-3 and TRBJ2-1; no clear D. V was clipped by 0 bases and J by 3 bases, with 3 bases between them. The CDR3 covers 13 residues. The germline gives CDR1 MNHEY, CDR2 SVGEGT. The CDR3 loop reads CASSYSLYNEQFF. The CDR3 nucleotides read TGTGCCAGCAGTTACTCCCTCTACAATGAGCAGTTCTTC.

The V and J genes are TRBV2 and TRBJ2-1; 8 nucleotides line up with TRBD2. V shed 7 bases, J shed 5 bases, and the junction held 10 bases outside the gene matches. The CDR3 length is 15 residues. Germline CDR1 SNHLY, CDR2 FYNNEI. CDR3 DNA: TGTGCCAGCACCGAGGTGGCGGGGGGTCACAATGAGCAGTTCTTC. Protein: CASTEVAGGHNEQFF.

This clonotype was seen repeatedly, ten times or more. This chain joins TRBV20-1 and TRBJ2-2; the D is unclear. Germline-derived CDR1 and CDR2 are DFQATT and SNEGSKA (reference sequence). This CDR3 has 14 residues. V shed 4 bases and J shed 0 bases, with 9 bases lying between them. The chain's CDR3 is CSATETPNTGELFF. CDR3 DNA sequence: TGCAGTGCTACTGAAACACCGAACACCGGGGAGCTGTTTTTT.

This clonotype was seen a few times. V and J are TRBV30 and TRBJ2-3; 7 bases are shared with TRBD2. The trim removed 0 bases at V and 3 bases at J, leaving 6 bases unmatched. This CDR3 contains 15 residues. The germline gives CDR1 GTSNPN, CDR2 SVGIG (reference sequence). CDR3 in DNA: TGTGCCTGGAGTGTATCGGGCGGGAGAACAGATACGCAGTATTTT. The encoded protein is CAWSVSGGRTDTQYF.

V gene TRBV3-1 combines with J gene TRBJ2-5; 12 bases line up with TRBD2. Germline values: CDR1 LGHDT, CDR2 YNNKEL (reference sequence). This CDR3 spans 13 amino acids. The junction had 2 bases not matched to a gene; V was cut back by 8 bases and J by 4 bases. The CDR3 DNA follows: TGTGCCAGCCTAGCGGGGGGGCGAGAGACCCAGTACTTC. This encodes CASLAGGRETQYF.

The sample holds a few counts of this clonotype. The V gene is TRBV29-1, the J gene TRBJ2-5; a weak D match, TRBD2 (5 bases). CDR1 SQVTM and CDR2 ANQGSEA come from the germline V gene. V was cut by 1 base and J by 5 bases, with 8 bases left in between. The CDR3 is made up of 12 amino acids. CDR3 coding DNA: TGCAGCGTTGAAGTCGGGGAGGAGACCCAGTACTTC. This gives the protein CSVEVGEETQYF. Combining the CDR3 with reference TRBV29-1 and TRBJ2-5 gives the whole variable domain SAVISQKPSRDICQRGTSLTIQCQVDSQVTMMFWYRQQPGQSLTLIATANQGSEATYESGFVIDKFPISRPNLTFSTLTVSNMSPEDSSIYLCSVEVGEETQYFGPGTRLLVL.

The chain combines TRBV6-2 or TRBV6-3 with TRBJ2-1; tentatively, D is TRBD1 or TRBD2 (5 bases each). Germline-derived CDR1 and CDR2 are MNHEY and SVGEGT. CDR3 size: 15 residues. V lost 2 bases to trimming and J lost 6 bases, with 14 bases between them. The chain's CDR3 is CASSYRTGLGNEQFF. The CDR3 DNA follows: TGTGCCAGCAGTTACCGCACGGGGCTTGGCAATGAGCAGTTCTTC.

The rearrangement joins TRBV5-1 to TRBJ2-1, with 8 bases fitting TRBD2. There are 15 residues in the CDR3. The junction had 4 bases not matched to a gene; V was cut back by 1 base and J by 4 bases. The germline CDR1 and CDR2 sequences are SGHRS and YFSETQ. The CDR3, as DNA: TGCGCCAGCAGCTTGCCCAGCGGGGGATACAATGAGCAGTTCTTC. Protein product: CASSLPSGGYNEQFF.

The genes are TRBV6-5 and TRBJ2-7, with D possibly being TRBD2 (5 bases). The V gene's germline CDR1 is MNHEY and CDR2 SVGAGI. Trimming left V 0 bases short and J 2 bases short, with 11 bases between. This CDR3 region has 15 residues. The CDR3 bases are TGTGCCAGCAGTTACTCTCGAGGGAGCACCTACGAGCAGTACTTC. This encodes CASSYSRGSTYEQYF.

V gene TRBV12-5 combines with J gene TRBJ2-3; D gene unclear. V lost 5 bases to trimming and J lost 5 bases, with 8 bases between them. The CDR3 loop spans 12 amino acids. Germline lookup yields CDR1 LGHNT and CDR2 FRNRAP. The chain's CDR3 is CASGRAGDTQYF. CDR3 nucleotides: TGTGCTAGTGGTAGGGCTGGAGATACGCAGTATTTT.

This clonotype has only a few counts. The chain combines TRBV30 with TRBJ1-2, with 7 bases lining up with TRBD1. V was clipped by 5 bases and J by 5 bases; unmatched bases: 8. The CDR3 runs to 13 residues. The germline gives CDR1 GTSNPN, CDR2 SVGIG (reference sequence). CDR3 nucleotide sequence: TGTGCCTGGTTTGGGAGACAGGGATATGGCTACACCTTC. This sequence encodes CAWFGRQGYGYTF.

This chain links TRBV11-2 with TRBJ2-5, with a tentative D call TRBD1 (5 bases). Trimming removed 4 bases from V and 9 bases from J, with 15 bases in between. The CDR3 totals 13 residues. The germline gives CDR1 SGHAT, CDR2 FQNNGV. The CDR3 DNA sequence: TGTGCCAGCAGCTCCATTCAGTCCAGGGCCCAGTACTTC. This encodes CASSSIQSRAQYF.

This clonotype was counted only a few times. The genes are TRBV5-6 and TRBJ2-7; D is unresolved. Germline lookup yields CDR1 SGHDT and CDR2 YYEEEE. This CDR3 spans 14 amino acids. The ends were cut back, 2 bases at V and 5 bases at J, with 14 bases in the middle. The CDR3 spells CASSFKVTGHEQYF. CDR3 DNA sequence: TGTGCCAGCAGCTTCAAAGTCACTGGCCACGAGCAGTACTTC.

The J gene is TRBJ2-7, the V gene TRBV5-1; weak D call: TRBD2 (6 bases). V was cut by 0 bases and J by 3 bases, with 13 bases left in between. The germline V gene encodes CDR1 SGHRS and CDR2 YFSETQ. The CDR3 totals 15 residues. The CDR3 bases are TGCGCCAGCAGCTTGGCCGGGGGTTACAGCTACGAGCAGTACTTC. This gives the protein CASSLAGGYSYEQYF.

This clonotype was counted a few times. The CDR3 loop reads CATSQGNSYEQYF. The CDR3, as DNA: TGCGCCACCTCACAGGGGAACTCCTACGAGCAGTACTTC. The rearrangement uses TRBV5-1 and TRBJ2-7; 7 nucleotides agree with TRBD1. V lost 9 bases to trimming and J lost 0 bases; unmatched junction nucleotides: 6. The CDR3 extends over 13 amino acids. Per the germline V gene, CDR1 is SGHRS and CDR2 is YFSETQ.

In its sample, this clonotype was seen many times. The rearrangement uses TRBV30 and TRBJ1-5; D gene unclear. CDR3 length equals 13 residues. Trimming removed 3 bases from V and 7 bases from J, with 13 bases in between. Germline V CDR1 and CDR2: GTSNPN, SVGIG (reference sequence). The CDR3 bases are TGTGCCTGGAGCCTTTCGGCCGTCCAGCCCCAGCATTTT. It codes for CAWSLSAVQPQHF.

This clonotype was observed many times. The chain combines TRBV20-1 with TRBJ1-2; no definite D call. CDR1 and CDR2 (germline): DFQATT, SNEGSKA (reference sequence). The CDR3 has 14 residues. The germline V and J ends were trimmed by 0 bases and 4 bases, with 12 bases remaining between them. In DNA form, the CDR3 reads TGCAGTGCTAGAGATTCTAGAACGTTCTATGGCTACACCTTC. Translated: CSARDSRTFYGYTF.

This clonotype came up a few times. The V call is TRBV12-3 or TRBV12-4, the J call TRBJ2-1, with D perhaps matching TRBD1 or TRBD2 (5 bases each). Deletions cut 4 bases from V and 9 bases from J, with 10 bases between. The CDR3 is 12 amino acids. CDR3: CASSYEGTEQFF. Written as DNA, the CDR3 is TGTGCCAGCAGTTATGAAGGGACTGAGCAGTTCTTC.

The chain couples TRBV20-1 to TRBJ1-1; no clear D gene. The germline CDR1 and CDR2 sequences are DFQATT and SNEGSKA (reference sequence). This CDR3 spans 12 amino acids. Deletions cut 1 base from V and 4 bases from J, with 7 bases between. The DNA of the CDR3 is TGCAGTGCTAGAGCCTACGGCACTGAAGCTTTCTTT. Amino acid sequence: CSARAYGTEAFF.

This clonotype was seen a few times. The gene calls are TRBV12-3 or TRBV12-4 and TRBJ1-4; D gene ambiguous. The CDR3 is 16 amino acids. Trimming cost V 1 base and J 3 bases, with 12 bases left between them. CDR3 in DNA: TGTGCCAGCAGTTTAGGTAGCGGGTCTCCTAATGAAAAACTGTTTTTT. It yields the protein CASSLGSGSPNEKLFF.

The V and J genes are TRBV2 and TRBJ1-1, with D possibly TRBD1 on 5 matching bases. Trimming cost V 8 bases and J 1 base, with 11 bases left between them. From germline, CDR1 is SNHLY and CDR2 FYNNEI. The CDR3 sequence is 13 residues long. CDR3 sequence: CASAWDGNTEAFF. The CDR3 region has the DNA TGTGCCAGCGCCTGGGACGGGAACACTGAAGCTTTCTTT.

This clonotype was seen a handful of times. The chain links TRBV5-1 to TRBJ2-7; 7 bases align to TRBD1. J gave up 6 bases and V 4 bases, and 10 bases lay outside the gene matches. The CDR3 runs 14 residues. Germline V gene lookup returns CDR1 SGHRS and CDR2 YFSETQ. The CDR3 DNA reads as TGCGCCAGCAGCCAAGAGACAGGGTTAGGCGAGCAGTACTTC. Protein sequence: CASSQETGLGEQYF.

In DNA form, the CDR3 reads TGTGCCAGCAGCCCCCCGGGAGGGTTCCACGAGCAGTACTTC. The encoded protein is CASSPPGGFHEQYF. The genes are TRBV7-2 and TRBJ2-7, with 8 bases identical to TRBD2. The CDR3 is 14 residues long. In germline, CDR1 is SGHTA, CDR2 FQGNSA. The V and J ends lost 5 bases and 5 bases, in that order; junction bases with no gene match: 8.

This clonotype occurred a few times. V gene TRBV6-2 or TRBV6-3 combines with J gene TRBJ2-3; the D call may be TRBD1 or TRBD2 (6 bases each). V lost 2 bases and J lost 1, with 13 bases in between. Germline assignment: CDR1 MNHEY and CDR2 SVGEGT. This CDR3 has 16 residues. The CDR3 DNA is TGTGCCAGCAGTTACAGGACAGCGGGCCGCACAGATACGCAGTATTTT. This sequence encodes CASSYRTAGRTDTQYF.

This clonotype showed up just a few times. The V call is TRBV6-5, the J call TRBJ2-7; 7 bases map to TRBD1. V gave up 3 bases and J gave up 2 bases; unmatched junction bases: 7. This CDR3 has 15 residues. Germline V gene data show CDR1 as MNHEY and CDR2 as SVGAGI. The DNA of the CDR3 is TGTGCCAGCAGTTATAACACCGGGACAGCCTACGAGCAGTACTTC. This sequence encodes CASSYNTGTAYEQYF.

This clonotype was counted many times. CDR3 residues: CSAWGAEEQFF. The CDR3 DNA sequence: TGCAGTGCTTGGGGGGCCGAAGAGCAGTTCTTC. This chain links TRBV20-1 with TRBJ2-1; D tentatively reads TRBD1 or TRBD2 (6 bases each). V dropped 5 bases and J dropped 10 bases, with 12 bases sitting between them. CDR3 length: 11 amino acids. CDR1 and CDR2 (germline): DFQATT, SNEGSKA (reference sequence).